This TCR beta chain was retrieved from a study of esophageal squamous cell carcinoma under preoperative chemotherapy. Study in general: Samples included peripheral blood T cells as well as tumor-infiltrating lymphocytes.

This clonotype came up many times. No antigen is known for it. Regarding the study as a whole: After treatment, tumor-infiltrating lymphocytes seemed to come partly from incoming peripheral T cells, not only local changes. Clonal contraction, more than amplification, hit abundant clones after paclitaxel-nedaplatin.

TCRdb reprocessed the PCR reads with MiXCR, giving one entry per CDR3 protein. The sample lists roughly 18,000 distinct CDR3 sequences, 46% occurring once. Specified time point: after preoperative PTX-NDP chemotherapy. Before surgery, patients were given preoperative paclitaxel-nedaplatin chemotherapy. This CDR3 spans 16 amino acids. V shed 8 bases and J 2 bases; nucleotides not matched to a gene: 9. Germline V gene data show CDR1 as MNHEY and CDR2 as SMNVEV (reference sequence). This chain joins TRBV27 and TRBJ2-1; TRBD1 aligns across 10 bases. This sequence originates from a human donor with esophageal squamous cell carcinoma. The donor label of this sample is uncertain. The specimen was collected from a patient given preoperative chemotherapy. The CDR3 reads CASLGPGQGAYNEQFF. The CDR3 DNA sequence: TGTGCCAGCCTCGGACCCGGACAGGGGGCCTACAATGAGCAGTTCTTC.